A single sample gave rise to the 19 T cell receptor beta chains below, sequenced in a study of T cells expressing NK-cell markers. TCRdb re-called the 5' RACE reads; every CDR3 protein appears as one record, without DNA. The sample data list about 160,000 distinct CDR3 sequences. The sequencing sample was made of blood T cells: a sorted CD56 or NKG2C T cell subset, CD4+ or CD8+ T cells, or bulk PBMC T cells (not recorded which). These receptors were collected from a man aged 18-75 years in good health.

The chain couples TRBV9 to TRBJ1-2. Germline CDR1 is SGDLS and CDR2 is YYNGEE. The CDR3 sequence is 13 residues long. This CDR3 is CASTAGGSGGYTF.

The chain uses TRBV29-1 and TRBJ1-4; TCRdb proposes TRBD1, but this gene call is untestable without DNA. CDR1 and CDR2 from the germline V gene are SQVTM and ANQGSEA. There are 14 residues in the CDR3. The CDR3: CSAGGAPSYEKLFF.

This chain joins TRBV12-3 or TRBV12-4 and TRBJ2-2; TCRdb designates TRBD1, a call that cannot be tested without DNA. The CDR3 loop spans 16 amino acids. The CDR3 loop reads CASSARQGRNTGELFF.

The chain uses TRBV11-2 and TRBJ2-2. This CDR3 comprises 12 residues. Germline lookup yields CDR1 SGHAT and CDR2 FQNNGV. The CDR3 reads CASKEETGELFF.

The chain joins TRBV21-1 to TRBJ1-3; TCRdb calls TRBD1, which cannot be checked without DNA. TRBV21-1 is assigned pseudogene status. The CDR3 contains 18 residues. Here the CDR3 reads CASSLKAYRKPSGNTIYF.

V gene TRBV10-3 combines with J gene TRBJ2-1; the TCRdb call, TRBD2, lacks DNA for checking. The germline V gene encodes CDR1 ENHRY and CDR2 SYGVKD. The CDR3 spans 15 residues. CDR3 in amino acids: CAIRGTLGTYNEQFF.

This chain connects TRBV27 to TRBJ2-1; absent DNA, TCRdb's TRBD2 call cannot be checked. CDR1 is MNHEY, CDR2 SMNVEV, per germline (reference sequence). The CDR3 is 16 amino acids. The CDR3 spells CASSPRLRFSYNEQFF.

This chain connects TRBV28 to TRBJ1-5. Germline V gene data show CDR1 as MDHEN and CDR2 as SYDVKM. This CDR3 spans 16 amino acids. This chain's CDR3 is CASSFSADGGNQPQHF.

This sequence joins TRBV24-1 and TRBJ2-2. This CDR3 comprises 13 residues. In germline, CDR1 is KGHDR, CDR2 SFDVKD. CDR3: CATREGGTGELFF.

This chain joins TRBV6-2 or TRBV6-3 and TRBJ1-5; without DNA, the TCRdb call of TRBD1 cannot be checked. Germline CDR1 is MNHEY and CDR2 is SVGEGT. The CDR3 totals 18 residues. This chain's CDR3 is CASSYYGDRGHSNQPQHF.

The rearrangement joins TRBV27 to TRBJ1-2; without DNA, the TCRdb call of TRBD1 cannot be checked. The CDR3 extends over 14 amino acids. Looked up from germline, CDR1 is MNHEY and CDR2 is SMNVEV (reference sequence). CDR3 protein: CASSPLTTNYGYTF.

The CDR3 sequence is CASSLLGGDYNEQFF. This chain links TRBV7-6 with TRBJ2-1; TCRdb names TRBD1, which stays unverified in the absence of DNA. This CDR3 spans 15 amino acids. The germline V gene encodes CDR1 SGHVS and CDR2 FNYEAQ.

The V and J genes are TRBV12-3 or TRBV12-4 and TRBJ2-3; the TCRdb D gene call, TRBD2, has no DNA to confirm it. The CDR3 consists of 15 residues. CDR3 loop: CASSSPSGGVNTQYF.

V is TRBV9 and J is TRBJ2-5; with no DNA, the TCRdb D assignment of TRBD1 cannot be verified. Germline CDR1 is SGDLS and CDR2 is YYNGEE. The CDR3 length is 16 residues. The CDR3 here is CASSVLGTRGKETQYF. Full variable domain (remainder filled in from reference TRBV9 and TRBJ2-5): DSGVTQTPKHLITATGQRVTLRCSPRSGDLSVYWYQQSLDQGLQFLIQYYNGEERAKGNILERFSAQQFPDLHSELNLSSLELGDSALYFCASSVLGTRGKETQYFGPGTRLLVL.

The J gene is TRBJ2-2, the V gene TRBV2; TCRdb returns TRBD2, unconfirmable since there is no DNA. Germline CDR1 is SNHLY and CDR2 is FYNNEI. This CDR3 region has 15 residues. CDR3 sequence reads: CASSELAGRTGELFF.

V gene TRBV9 combines with J gene TRBJ1-4; TCRdb designates TRBD1, a call that cannot be tested without DNA. CDR3 length: 15 residues. The germline CDR1 and CDR2 sequences are SGDLS and YYNGEE. The CDR3 is CASSKDGAANEKLFF.

The chain links TRBV28 to TRBJ2-7. CDR1 and CDR2 from the germline V gene are MDHEN and SYDVKM. The length of the CDR3 is 14 residues. CDR3 sequence: CASSLELGSYEQYF.

CDR3 amino acids: CASSLRDRIYEQYF. The chain links TRBV5-4 to TRBJ2-7; absent DNA, TCRdb's TRBD1 call cannot be checked. CDR3 length: 14 amino acids. CDR1 and CDR2 (germline): SGHNT, YYREEE (reference sequence).

The gene calls are TRBV24-1 and TRBJ2-2. CDR1 KGHDR and CDR2 SFDVKD come from the germline V gene. The CDR3 length is 12 residues. CDR3 sequence reads: CAIGHGTGELFF.